Shown below are 26 T cell receptor beta chains from a single sample sequenced in a study of beta chain features in type 1 diabetes. Points from the study as a whole: The study found moderately but significantly shorter TCRB CDR3s in all four CD4+ subsets of Type 1 diabetes patients.

Expressed TCRB transcripts got sequenced, as all isolated RNA was reverse transcribed. Clones were read by immunoSEQ multiplex PCR, and TCRdb kept only the in-frame ones, dropping some. Of fewer than 400,000 clones listed, 7% to 10% are singletons. For these receptors, no antigen is known. Input material: central memory CD4+ T cells from blood. The receptor set was obtained from a young man with type 1 diabetes.

There are a few counts of this clone. This chain connects TRBV11-2 to TRBJ2-3, with D possibly matching TRBD2 (6 bases). This CDR3 has 15 residues. Trimming cost V 1 base and J 2 bases, with 10 bases left between them. Germline CDR1 and CDR2: SGHAT and FQNNGV. CDR3: CASSLAGVPTDTQYF. Here the CDR3 DNA reads TGTGCCAGCAGCTTAGCGGGGGTCCCCACAGATACGCAGTATTTT.

This clone has just a few counts. J is TRBJ1-1 and V is TRBV11-2; D is unresolved. V shed 0 bases and J shed 6 bases, with 8 bases lying between them. Per germline, CDR1 SGHAT and CDR2 FQNNGV. The CDR3 is made up of 13 amino acids. CDR3 coding DNA: TGTGCCAGCAGCTTAGATGGCGTTGCTGAAGCTTTCTTT. This encodes CASSLDGVAEAFF.

The chain combines TRBV15 with TRBJ2-7, with no clear D. Germline V gene lookup returns CDR1 LNHNV and CDR2 YYDKDF (reference sequence). The CDR3 consists of 15 residues. The germline V and J ends were trimmed by 0 bases and 3 bases, with 12 bases remaining between them. CDR3 nucleotide sequence: TGTGCCACCAGCAGAGAGTCTGCGTCCGGCTACGAGCAGTACTTC. Translated: CATSRESASGYEQYF.

This clone was detected ten times or more. The chain employs TRBV7-2 and TRBJ2-5, with D uncertain. Trimming shortened V by 6 bases and J by 5 bases, and 13 bases separated the two germline ends. Per the germline V gene, CDR1 is SGHTA and CDR2 is FQGNSA. This CDR3 has 13 residues. The CDR3 DNA reads as TGTGCCAGCAGGTCTGTAGGAGTGGAGACCCAGTACTTC. Protein sequence: CASRSVGVETQYF.

This clone occurred a few times. This chain connects TRBV7-2 to TRBJ2-7; 7 nucleotides align to TRBD2. CDR3 length equals 13 residues. J lost 6 bases, V lost 1 base, and 3 bases had no gene match. The germline V gene has CDR1 SGHTA and CDR2 FQGNSA. The CDR3 sequence is CASSLGAGREQYF. The CDR3, as DNA: TGTGCCAGCAGCTTAGGAGCGGGGCGCGAGCAGTACTTC.

This clone appeared a few times. The chain joins TRBV7-6 to TRBJ1-1; D call uncertain. The length of the CDR3 is 13 residues. Trimming left V 5 bases short and J 5 bases short, with 12 bases between. Germline CDR1 and CDR2: SGHVS and FNYEAQ. CDR3 amino acids: CASSVQVDTEAFF. CDR3 bases: TGTGCCAGCAGCGTTCAAGTAGATACTGAAGCTTTCTTT.

In its sample, this clone was seen a few times. The rearrangement joins TRBV5-1 to TRBJ1-2, with TRBD1 as a possible D gene (5 bases). Germline V gene data show CDR1 as SGHRS and CDR2 as YFSETQ. With 5 bases removed from V and 8 bases from J, the gap between germline ends came to 16 bases. The CDR3 spans 13 residues. The CDR3: CASSPDRQEGYTF. DNA for the CDR3: TGCGCCAGCAGTCCCGACAGACAAGAAGGCTACACCTTC.

This chain uses TRBV6-5 with TRBJ1-2, with D perhaps matching TRBD1 (5 bases). This CDR3 region has 10 residues. Germline lookup yields CDR1 MNHEY and CDR2 SVGAGI. Trimming stripped 6 bases from V and 8 bases from J, with 7 bases between. CDR3 DNA: TGTGCCAGCAGAGGGGAAGGCTACACCTTC. Translating it yields CASRGEGYTF.

A few counts support this clone. The rearrangement uses TRBV6-6 and TRBJ1-2, with D possibly being TRBD1 (6 bases). Germline V CDR1 and CDR2: MNHNY, SVGAGI (reference sequence). This CDR3 spans 15 amino acids. Deletions cut 0 bases from V and 4 bases from J, with 12 bases between. The CDR3 protein is CASSYSPGAGYGYTF. As DNA, the CDR3 is TGTGCCAGCAGTTACTCTCCGGGGGCGGGCTATGGCTACACCTTC.

The gene calls are TRBV4-3 and TRBJ2-1; TRBD1 might be the D (5 bases). This CDR3 is built from 17 residues. Trimming removed 1 base at V and 0 bases at J, with 13 bases between. In germline, CDR1 is LGHNA, CDR2 YSLEER. CDR3 sequence: CASSQGLTVSSYNEQFF. The CDR3 nucleotides read TGCGCCAGCAGCCAAGGGCTGACAGTGAGCTCCTACAATGAGCAGTTCTTC.

This clone was seen only a few times. This chain links TRBV27 with TRBJ1-2, with 7 bases lining up with TRBD1. V lost 2 bases and J lost 4; bases outside the gene matches: 4. The CDR3 length is 14 residues. CDR1 and CDR2 (germline): MNHEY, SMNVEV (reference sequence). The CDR3 loop is CASSLRTGSYGYTF. CDR3 in DNA: TGTGCCAGCAGTTTAAGGACAGGTTCCTATGGCTACACCTTC.

This chain joins TRBV11-2 and TRBJ2-1; 7 bases are a match to TRBD1. The CDR3 runs 15 residues. Germline V lookup: CDR1 SGHAT, CDR2 FQNNGV. V was clipped by 4 bases and J by 1 base; unmatched bases: 4. The DNA of the CDR3 is TGTGCCAGCAGCTATTTACAGGGGTCCTACAATGAGCAGTTCTTC. Its protein is CASSYLQGSYNEQFF.

The J gene is TRBJ2-4, the V gene TRBV5-1; no clear D gene. The germline V gene encodes CDR1 SGHRS and CDR2 YFSETQ. Deletions cut 6 bases from V and 5 bases from J, with 9 bases between. The CDR3 is 12 residues long. The CDR3 coding sequence is TGCGCCAGCAATGGGAACGAAAACATTCAGTACTTC. This encodes CASNGNENIQYF.

This clone showed up just a few times. This sequence joins TRBV21-1 and TRBJ2-2; TRBD1, as called in the table, went unchecked against the DNA. TRBV21-1 is described as a pseudogene. The CDR3 runs 17 residues. The CDR3 region is CASSPKVKGQGSGELFF. CDR3 nucleotide sequence: TGTGCCAGCAGCCCAAAAGTCAAGGGCCAGGGGTCCGGGGAGCTGTTTTTT.

The rearrangement links TRBV5-6 to TRBJ2-1, with 9 bases matching TRBD1. This CDR3 has 15 amino acids. Trimming at V came to 4 bases and at J to 3 bases, leaving 5 bases not matched to a gene. Germline V gene data show CDR1 as SGHDT and CDR2 as YYEEEE. The chain's CDR3 is CASSGTGQGYNEQFF. Here the CDR3 DNA reads TGTGCCAGCAGCGGCACGGGACAGGGCTACAATGAGCAGTTCTTC.

This clone was seen many times. The J gene is TRBJ2-1, the V gene TRBV5-6; 10 positions match TRBD2. From germline, CDR1 is SGHDT and CDR2 YYEEEE. This CDR3 is 17 amino acids long. V was pared by 3 bases and J by 7 bases, with 13 bases of the junction left unmatched. DNA of the CDR3: TGTGCCAGCAGCTACTTGCGGCTAGCGGGGGCGTGGAATGAGCAGTTCTTC. Translated: CASSYLRLAGAWNEQFF.

The rearrangement uses TRBV6-5 and TRBJ2-3; TRBD1 matches 8 bases. V lost 2 bases, J lost 1 base, and 2 bases stayed unmatched. Germline lookup yields CDR1 MNHEY and CDR2 SVGAGI. The CDR3 totals 15 residues. The chain's CDR3 is CASSYPGQGTDTQYF. The CDR3 region has the DNA TGTGCCAGCAGTTACCCGGGACAGGGCACAGATACGCAGTATTTT.

Note on this clone: One base away lies a much larger clone, so this may be a sequencing read error. This chain joins TRBV7-2 and TRBJ2-3; 7 bases match TRBD1. CDR3 size: 13 residues. V lost 3 bases and J lost 4; bases outside the gene matches: 1. CDR1 is SGHTA, CDR2 FQGNSA, per germline. The DNA of the CDR3 is TGTGCCAGCAGCTTCACAGGGGCAGATACGCAGTATTTT. Translating it yields CASSFTGADTQYF. Variable domain in full (rest from reference TRBV7-2 and TRBJ2-3): GAGVSQSPSNKVTEKGKDVELRCDPISGHTALYWYRQSLGQGLEFLIYFQGNSAPDKSGLPSDRFSAERTGGSVSTLTIQRTQQEDSAVYLCASSFTGADTQYFGPGTRLTVL.

There are many counts of this clone. The rearrangement joins TRBV7-8 to TRBJ2-5; the match to TRBD2 covers 10 bases. J lost 2 bases, V lost 0 bases, and 3 bases had no gene match. The CDR3 runs 16 residues. The germline V gene has CDR1 SGHVS and CDR2 FQNEAQ. The CDR3 nucleotides are TGTGCCAGCAGCTTAGCAATTAGCGGGGGGCAAGAGACCCAGTACTTC. This encodes CASSLAISGGQETQYF.

The chain is built from TRBV5-1 and TRBJ2-5; 7 bases agree with TRBD2. This CDR3 comprises 15 residues. Germline V gene data show CDR1 as SGHRS and CDR2 as YFSETQ. Losses at the gene ends were 1 base for V and 2 bases for J; bases not matched to a gene: 5. CDR3 coding DNA: TGCGCCAGCAGCTTGAATCCAGCGGGGCAAGAGACCCAGTACTTC. Residues: CASSLNPAGQETQYF.

The V call is TRBV7-2, the J call TRBJ2-7; D remains ambiguous. Germline values: CDR1 SGHTA, CDR2 FQGNSA. V lost 1 base to trimming and J lost 0 bases, with 7 bases between them. The CDR3 is made up of 14 amino acids. CDR3 sequence (DNA): TGTGCCAGCAGCTTAGAGGTCAACTCCTACGAGCAGTACTTC. This gives the protein CASSLEVNSYEQYF.

This clone was detected a few times. The J gene is TRBJ2-7, the V gene TRBV7-9; a weak D match, TRBD2 (6 bases). The CDR3 is 16 residues long. Per germline, CDR1 SEHNR and CDR2 FQNEAQ (reference sequence). The V end lost 4 bases, the J end lost 0 bases, and 16 bases lay between the germline ends. CDR3 residues: CASSYYSAGNSYEQYF. DNA for the CDR3: TGTGCCAGCAGCTACTACTCGGCGGGGAACTCCTACGAGCAGTACTTC.

V and J are TRBV9 and TRBJ1-2; 9 nucleotides match TRBD1. The CDR3 runs to 15 residues. V lost 4 bases to trimming and J lost 4 bases; unmatched junction nucleotides: 8. Germline values: CDR1 SGDLS, CDR2 YYNGEE. The CDR3: CASSPDGTGTYGYTF. In nucleotides, the CDR3 is TGTGCCAGCAGCCCAGACGGGACAGGGACCTATGGCTACACCTTC.

The chain links TRBV30 to TRBJ2-4; D possibly matches TRBD1 or TRBD2 (5 bases each). The length of the CDR3 is 15 residues. V was trimmed by 0 bases and J by 0 bases, leaving 9 bases between them. Per germline, CDR1 GTSNPN and CDR2 SVGIG (reference sequence). This chain's CDR3 is CAWSVLGEAKNIQYF. CDR3 sequence (DNA): TGTGCCTGGAGTGTATTGGGGGAAGCCAAAAACATTCAGTACTTC.

The rearrangement joins TRBV18 to TRBJ1-2; D remains ambiguous. The CDR3 loop spans 13 amino acids. CDR1 is KGHSH and CDR2 is LQKENI in the germline V gene. V was trimmed by 1 base and J by 7 bases, leaving 10 bases between them. DNA for the CDR3: TGTGCCAGCTCACCACAGACCGAACGTGGCTACACCTTC. Translating gives CASSPQTERGYTF.

This clone was detected a few times. This chain connects TRBV6-6 to TRBJ2-5; no firm D call. V was cut by 5 bases and J by 5 bases, with 12 bases left in between. Germline values: CDR1 MNHNY, CDR2 SVGAGI (reference sequence). CDR3 length: 13 amino acids. The CDR3 DNA reads as TGTGCCAGCAGTAGCGACGCAAAGGAGACCCAGTACTTC. This sequence encodes CASSSDAKETQYF.